The 3 T cell receptor beta chains below all came from one sample that was sequenced in a study of cytomegalovirus exposure and HLA in healthy donors. Primers: 60 Vbeta forward and 13 Jbeta reverse. Assay: immunoSEQ multiplex PCR; the TCRdb copy retains only in-frame clones and omits some. The repertoire consists of roughly 70,000 clones, with roughly 74% occurring once and the leading ten covering over 9.5%. What was sequenced was PBMCs. Source of these receptors: a human donor in good health.

This sequence joins TRBV5-5 and TRBJ2-7; D call uncertain. The CDR3 has 14 amino acids. Trimming removed 2 bases from V and 5 bases from J, with 14 bases in between. The germline V gene has CDR1 SGHKS and CDR2 YYEKEE (reference sequence). The DNA of the CDR3 is TGTGCCAGCAGCTTCCATGCCGAACAAAACGAGCAGTACTTC. Amino acids: CASSFHAEQNEQYF.

Turning to this clone: The sample holds other DNA sequences that translate to the same CDR3. V usage is TRBV5-1 and J usage is TRBJ1-1, with no clear D. The germline gives CDR1 SGHRS, CDR2 YFSETQ. The ends were cut back, 0 bases at V and 1 base at J, with 4 bases in the middle. CDR3 length: 13 residues. The CDR3 region is CASSLGGNTEAFF. CDR3 DNA: TGCGCCAGCAGCTTGGGAGGGAACACTGAAGCTTTCTTT. Full variable domain (missing parts from reference TRBV5-1 and TRBJ1-1): KAGVTQTPRYLIKTRGQQVTLSCSPISGHRSVSWYQQTPGQGLQFLFEYFSETQRNKGNFPGRFSGRQFSNSRSEMNVSTLELGDSALYLCASSLGGNTEAFFGQGTRLTVV.

V is TRBV5-1 and J is TRBJ2-7, with 7 bases fitting TRBD1. The CDR3 runs to 15 residues. CDR1 is SGHRS, CDR2 YFSETQ, per germline. The trim removed 4 bases at V and 2 bases at J, leaving 9 bases unmatched. The CDR3 here is CASSNTGVRAYEQYF. The CDR3 DNA is TGCGCCAGCAGCAACACAGGGGTAAGGGCCTACGAGCAGTACTTC.